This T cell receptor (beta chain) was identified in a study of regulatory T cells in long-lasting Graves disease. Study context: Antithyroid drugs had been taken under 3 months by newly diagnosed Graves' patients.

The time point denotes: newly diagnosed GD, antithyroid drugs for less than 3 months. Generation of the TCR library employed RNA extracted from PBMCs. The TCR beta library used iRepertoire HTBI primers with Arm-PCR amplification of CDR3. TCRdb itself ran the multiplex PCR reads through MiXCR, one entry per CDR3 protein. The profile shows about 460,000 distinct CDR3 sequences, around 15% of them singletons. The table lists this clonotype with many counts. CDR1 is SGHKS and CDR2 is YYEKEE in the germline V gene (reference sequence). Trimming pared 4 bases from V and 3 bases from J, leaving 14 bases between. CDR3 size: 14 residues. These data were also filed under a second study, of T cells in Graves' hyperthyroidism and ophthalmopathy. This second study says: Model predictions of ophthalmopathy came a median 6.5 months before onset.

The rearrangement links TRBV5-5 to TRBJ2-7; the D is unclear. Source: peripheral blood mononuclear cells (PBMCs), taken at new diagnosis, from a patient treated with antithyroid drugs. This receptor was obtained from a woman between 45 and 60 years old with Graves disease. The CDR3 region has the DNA TGTGCCAGCAGCCTGCAACCCCCTGTCTACGAGCAGTACTTC. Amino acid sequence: CASSLQPPVYEQYF.